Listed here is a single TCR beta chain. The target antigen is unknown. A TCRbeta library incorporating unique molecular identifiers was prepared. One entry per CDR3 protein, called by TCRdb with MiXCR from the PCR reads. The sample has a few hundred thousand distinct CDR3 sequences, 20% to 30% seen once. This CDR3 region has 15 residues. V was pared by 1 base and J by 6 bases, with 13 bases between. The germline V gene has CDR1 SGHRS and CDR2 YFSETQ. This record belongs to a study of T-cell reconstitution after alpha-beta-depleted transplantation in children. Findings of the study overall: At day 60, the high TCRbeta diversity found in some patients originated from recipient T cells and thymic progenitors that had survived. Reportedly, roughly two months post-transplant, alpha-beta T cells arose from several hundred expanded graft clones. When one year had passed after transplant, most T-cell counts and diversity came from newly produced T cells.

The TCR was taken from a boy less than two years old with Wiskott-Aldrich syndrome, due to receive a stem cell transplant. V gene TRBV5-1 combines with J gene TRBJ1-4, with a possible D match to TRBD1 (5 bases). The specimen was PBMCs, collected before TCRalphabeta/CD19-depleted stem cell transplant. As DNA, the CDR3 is TGCGCCAGCAGCTTGATGTGGGGACGCGATGAAAAACTGTTTTTT. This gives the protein CASSLMWGRDEKLFF.